This entry features one T cell receptor beta chain sequence. This clone has only one observation. Its antigen is currently not known. No base-level quality is on record; no much larger clone is a single base apart. Sequences LNHDA (CDR1) and SQIVND (CDR2) are obtained from the germline V gene (reference sequence). The V end loses 5 bases and the J end loses 7 bases, and a stretch of 18 bases separates them. The CDR3 covers 14 residues, taking in both the cysteine and the phenylalanine. The sequence is cut down to CDR3 DNA, 42 bases in frame from base 1. Library preparation was by the immunoSEQ multiplex PCR assay. For the multiplex PCR, a mixture combining 60 forward primers for TCR Vbeta segments and 13 reverse primers for TCR Jbeta segments was used. A multiplex PCR assay on genomic DNA amplified the CDR3 region of rearranged TCR beta genes. On the Illumina HiSeq System, the amplified TCR beta libraries were sequenced as 87-base-pair reads. As for the authors' bioinformatics: In a later analysis, tens of millions of unique TCR beta chains were counted across the 500 to 850 repertoires, and approximately 11 million of these chains were shared by at least two donors. A nearest-neighbor algorithm error-corrected the raw reads and collapsed the reads into unique sequences, merging closely related sequences to remove PCR and sequencing errors. V, D and J gene segments were assigned by aligning CDR3 sequences to IMGT reference sequences. Each retained sequence needed at least a six-nucleotide match to both a V gene segment and a J gene segment. A rearrangement counted as productive if the CDR3 had no stop codons and remained in frame with V and J, and every other rearrangement counted as non-productive. CDR3 was defined according to IMGT convention as the region running from the second conserved V-encoded cysteine to the conserved J-encoded phenylalanine. Sequences without an unambiguous match to a single V gene segment were excluded from the earlier analysis of about 600 of the donors. An earlier analysis of about 590 of the donors classified V segments as functional when productive rearrangements were above 56.7% and as segregating when the standard deviation between donors was above 5%. To diagnose cytomegalovirus status from the catalog of TCR beta chain sequences, a statistical classification framework was built. In a later analysis, TCR nucleotide sequences were compared against IMGT/GENE-DB human TR gene sequences so that V and J genes could be assigned. Using the TCRdist pipeline, a later analysis assigned CDR3 sequences along with most-parsimonious VDJ recombination scenarios. In a later analysis, each TCR beta chain was defined by its CDR3 amino acid sequence together with its V-gene family, and reads lacking a unique V-gene family were excluded. To address suspected cross-contamination and a sequencing artifact, a later analysis removed 450 to 700 highly shared, low-generation-probability nucleotide sequences. For each public chain, a later analysis derived a clonal expansion index from normalized ranks of inferred template counts within each repertoire. A later analysis computed generation probabilities with a VDJ recombination model fitted to out-of-frame rearrangements, and checked the results against IGoR. A later analysis scored TCR-TCR, TCR-HLA and TCR-CMV co-occurrence with hypergeometric tests, applying a repertoire-size bias correction to TCR pairs. A later analysis estimated false discovery rates by permuting HLA or CMV assignments 20 times. In a later analysis, co-occurring TCRs were grouped using DBSCAN, and TCRdist sequence similarity was added for clustering within HLA-allele-positive subsets. Repertoires with fewer than 30,000 or more than 120,000 public chains were left out of co-occurrence clustering, as were five repertoires with anomalous nucleotide sharing. In TCRdb, the immuneACCESS table is reduced to in-frame sequences with V and J assigned. These tables do not hold every clone; where another copy was compared, an unresolved V gene accounts for under half, and the others remain unexplained. The D gene and trimming were derived from the DNA, and the V and J assignments and clone size from that table. A total of about 140,000 clones appear in this sample, under 80% of them only once. The top ten clones comprise 8.8% of the sample.

The data derive from a study of cytomegalovirus exposure and HLA in healthy donors (dated by TCRdb to about 2017). Concerning the study at large: An earlier analysis of 587 of the donors reported approximately 260 Gb of sequence data and 117 million unique TCR beta sequences obtained from roughly 180 million T cells. An early release covering around 630 HLA-typed donors comprised approximately 290 gigabases of sequencing data and about 90 million unique TCR sequences. Of the roughly 390 genotyped donors, roughly 85% fell in the genetic ancestry cluster associated with self-reported Caucasian donors. The aim of the study was to test whether cataloging public T cell receptors could identify signatures of past pathogen exposure. The study used immunosequencing to profile the T cell repertoires of 666 subjects and linked those repertoires to cytomegalovirus serostatus. Besides the first cohort of 666 subjects, a separate validation cohort made up of 95 to 150 different subjects was used. High-throughput TCR immunosequencing, statistical association of individual TCRs with disease status, and machine learning were combined to predict cytomegalovirus infection status. A later analysis re-examined previously published TCR beta repertoires from hundreds of donors and added high-resolution HLA genotyping to investigate patterns of TCR occurrence. In the later analysis, no new phenotypic data were used to find candidate immune exposures; instead, reliance was placed on TCR beta sequences and their occurrence across donors. An earlier analysis of 587 of the donors used high-throughput TCR beta sequencing to judge whether each TCR beta V gene segment behaved as functional or pseudogenic. Donor age, sex, ethnicity and CMV serostatus were compiled together with the repertoire data. A later genetic analysis used genome-wide SNP genotypes for about 55% of the 666 donors, treating that subset as a discovery cohort. All discovery cohort repertoires had been generated on a single sequencing platform. HLA typing covered class I and class II loci at four-digit resolution. Typing coverage varied by locus: roughly 620-640 donors for A, B, C, DRB1 and DQB1; about 520 for DQA1; about 600 for DPA1; more than 450 for DPB1. Four to six DR-DQ haplotypes were handled as single units for association and clustering because linkage in the cohort was strong. On average, roughly 250,000 unique TCR beta nucleotide sequences were sequenced per donor among about 400 genotyped donors of the cohort, with 15% to 20% of those sequences being non-productive.

Overall results and qualifications from the work: The authors suggested that the approach could potentially be generalized to other disease states and immunological phenotypes. Because HLA typing was missing for some donors at each locus, association tests included only the typed subset. In vitro tests confirmed that a few of the cytomegalovirus-associated TCR beta chains recognize cytomegalovirus antigens. A later genetic analysis associated a missense DCLRE1C variant with V-gene and J-gene trimming of TCR beta chains, and an independent cohort replicated the association. A group of highly shared sequence variants was considered likely to be a technical artifact of the sequencing pipeline. Correlated functional status among segregating V segments might reflect linkage disequilibrium, but an unknown experimental factor could not be ruled out. The study listed 164 TCR beta chains as associated with cytomegalovirus. Because counts were too low, 15 to 20 rarely observed V segments, including chromosome 9 orphons, were excluded from the earlier analysis of under 650 of the donors. At a false discovery rate of 0.05, a later analysis linked 16,951 TCR beta sequences to specific HLA alleles. CMV serostatus was the only immune exposure information available for the cohort. A further reported finding was that TCR beta sequences accurately predicted the HLA-A and HLA-B alleles for most subjects in the first cohort. A later analysis found that TCR association rates varied across HLA loci, with DRB1 alleles showing the most associated TCRs and HLA-C alleles the fewest. The cohort was sequenced for TCR beta chains only, and without alpha or paired-chain data the features that could be detected were limited. According to a later analysis, most CMV-associated TCR beta chains appeared to be HLA-restricted, and the HLA associations seemed to be driven largely by CMV exposure. Compared with equally common non-associated chains, HLA-associated TCR beta chains in a later analysis were more clonally expanded and had lower generation probabilities. While some public TCRs were present in many individuals, most TCR sequences turned up only very rarely across donors. According to a later analysis, parvovirus B19, influenza, CMV and Epstein-Barr virus appeared linked to several top co-occurrence clusters. According to a later genetic analysis, donors in an Asian-associated ancestry cluster had fewer N-insertions in productive TCRs than the approximately 700-donor mean. The classifier was reported to diagnose cytomegalovirus status with high specificity and sensitivity in both the original and validation cohorts. In an earlier analysis of about 600 of the donors, most TCR beta V segments appeared in productive rearrangements about 90% or about 30% of the time, broadly matching IMGT annotations. Some IMGT-functional V segments, including TRBV6-2 and TRBV6-3, could not be distinguished by the 87-base-pair reads and were therefore excluded. Presence/absence analyses assumed roughly uniform sequencing depth across donors, an assumption that may not hold. When HLA alleles, especially DR and DQ, strongly co-occurred, TCR associations were difficult to assign to individual alleles.

The cohort comprised around 690 healthy bone marrow donors. All cohort members were sampled while nominally healthy, although unrecorded immune exposures were likely present. The donor was CMV seropositive and was included in the group of 250 to 350 seropositive cohort members. A peripheral blood sample was provided by each donor, and peripheral blood mononuclear cells were used for TCR beta sequencing. The Qiagen DNeasy Blood Extraction Kit was used to extract genomic DNA from the blood cell samples. The specimen sequenced was PBMCs. The receptor was derived from a woman aged 50 to 65 in good health and CMV-seropositive. In this chain, TRBV19 is recombined with TRBJ2-7; TRBD1 might be the D gene, on 6 matching bases. The sequence in DNA is TGTGCCAGTAGTTCCACTGACAGGCTGGGAGAGCAGTACTTC. It is translated as CASSSTDRLGEQYF.